This TCR beta chain was observed in a study of shared clonotypes between healthy human individuals. Study background: Three CD4 naive, three CD4 memory, two CD8 naive and one CD8 memory plate were used per donor.

Germline-derived CDR1 and CDR2 are MDHEN and SYDVKM. The V gene lost 7 bases and the J gene lost 3 bases, with 6 bases spanning the gap. CDR3 length equals 11 residues. Study-wide findings and caveats: Rarefaction curves obtained for sorted subsets showed sequencing incomplete despite large depth.

CD4+ cells yielded CD45RA+ naive and CD45RA-negative memory subsets. Data came from immunoSEQ multiplex PCR; TCRdb stores just in-frame clones and leaves some out. This sample yields about 2.3 million clones, of which approximately 93% are seen a single time; 0.35% to 0.45% belongs to the top ten. Turning to this clone: No antigen is known for it.

The sample was naive CD4+ T cells from PBMCs. This sample's subset: CD45RA+ positively selected. The sequence was obtained from a man aged 18 to 29 in good health. Some clones in this sample may be carry-over from other donors' samples. V gene TRBV28 combines with J gene TRBJ2-5; D remains ambiguous. CDR3 in DNA: TGTGCCAGCAACCTAGAAGAGACCCAGTACTTC. Translated: CASNLEETQYF.